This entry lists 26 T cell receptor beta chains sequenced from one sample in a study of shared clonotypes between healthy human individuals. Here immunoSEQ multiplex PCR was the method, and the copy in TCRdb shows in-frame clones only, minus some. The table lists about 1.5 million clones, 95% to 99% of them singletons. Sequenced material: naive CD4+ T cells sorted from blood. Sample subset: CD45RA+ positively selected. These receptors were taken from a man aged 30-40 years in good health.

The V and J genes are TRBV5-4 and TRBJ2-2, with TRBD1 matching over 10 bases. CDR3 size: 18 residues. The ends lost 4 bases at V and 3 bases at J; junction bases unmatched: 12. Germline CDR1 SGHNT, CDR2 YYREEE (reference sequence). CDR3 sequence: CASSHRQGAVGDTGELFF. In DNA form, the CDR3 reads TGTGCCAGCAGCCACAGACAGGGGGCGGTAGGGGACACCGGGGAGCTGTTTTTT.

The CDR3 sequence is CASMGGIGTGELFF. Written as DNA, the CDR3 is TGTGCCAGCATGGGCGGGATTGGCACCGGGGAGCTGTTTTTT. This rearrangement joins TRBV2 to TRBJ2-2; D is perhaps TRBD2 (6 bases). The CDR3 loop spans 14 amino acids. The V and J ends lost 7 bases and 4 bases respectively, with 13 bases between them. The germline V gene has CDR1 SNHLY and CDR2 FYNNEI. The variable domain in full, completed from reference TRBV2 and TRBJ2-2, reads EPEVTQTPSHQVTQMGQEVILRCVPISNHLYFYWYRQILGQKVEFLVSFYNNEISEKSEIFDDQFSVERPDGSNFTLKIRSTKLEDSAMYFCASMGGIGTGELFFGEGSRLTVL.

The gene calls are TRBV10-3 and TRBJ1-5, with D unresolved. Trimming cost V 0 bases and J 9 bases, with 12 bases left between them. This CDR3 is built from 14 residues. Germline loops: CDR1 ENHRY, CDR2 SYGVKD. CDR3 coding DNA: TGTGCCATCAGTGAGTCTCCAACGGGGAGGCCCCAGCATTTT. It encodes CAISESPTGRPQHF.

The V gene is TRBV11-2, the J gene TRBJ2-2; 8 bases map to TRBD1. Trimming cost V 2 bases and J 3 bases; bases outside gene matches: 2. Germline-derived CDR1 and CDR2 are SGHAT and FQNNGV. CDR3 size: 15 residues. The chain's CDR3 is CASSLRGQDTGELFF. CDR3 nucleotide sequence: TGTGCCAGCAGCTTACGGGGACAGGACACCGGGGAGCTGTTTTTT.

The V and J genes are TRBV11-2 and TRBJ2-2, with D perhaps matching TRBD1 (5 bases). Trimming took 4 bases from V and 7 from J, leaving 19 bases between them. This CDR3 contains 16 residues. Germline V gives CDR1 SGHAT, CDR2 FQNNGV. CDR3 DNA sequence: TGTGCCAGCAGCTACCGCGAGACAGAGGTCAGCGGGGAGCTGTTTTTT. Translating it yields CASSYRETEVSGELFF. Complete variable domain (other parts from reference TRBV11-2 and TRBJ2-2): EAGVAQSPRYKIIEKRQSVAFWCNPISGHATLYWYQQILGQGPKLLIQFQNNGVVDDSQLPKDRFSAERLKGVDSTLKIQPAKLEDSAVYLCASSYRETEVSGELFFGEGSRLTVL.

The chain's CDR3 is CSAQEGGKYF. The CDR3 DNA sequence: TGCAGTGCCCAAGAGGGGGGGAAGTACTTC. V is TRBV20-1 and J is TRBJ2-7; D may be TRBD2 (7 bases). CDR1 is DFQATT and CDR2 is SNEGSKA in the germline V gene (reference sequence). Trimming shortened V by 6 bases and J by 11 bases, and 14 bases separated the two germline ends. The CDR3 loop spans 10 amino acids.

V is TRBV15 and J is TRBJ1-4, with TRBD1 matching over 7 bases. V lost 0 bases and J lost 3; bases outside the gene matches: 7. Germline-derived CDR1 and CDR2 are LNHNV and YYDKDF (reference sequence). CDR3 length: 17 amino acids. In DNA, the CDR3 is TGTGCCACCAGCAGAGATCTTACAGGGGCGTCTAATGAAAAACTGTTTTTT. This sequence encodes CATSRDLTGASNEKLFF.

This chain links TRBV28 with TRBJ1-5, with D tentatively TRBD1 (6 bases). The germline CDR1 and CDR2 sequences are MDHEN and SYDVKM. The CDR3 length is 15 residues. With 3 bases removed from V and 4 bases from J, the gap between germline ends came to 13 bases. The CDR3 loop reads CASSFARGRNQPQHF. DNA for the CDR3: TGTGCCAGCAGTTTCGCAAGGGGGAGAAATCAGCCCCAGCATTTT.

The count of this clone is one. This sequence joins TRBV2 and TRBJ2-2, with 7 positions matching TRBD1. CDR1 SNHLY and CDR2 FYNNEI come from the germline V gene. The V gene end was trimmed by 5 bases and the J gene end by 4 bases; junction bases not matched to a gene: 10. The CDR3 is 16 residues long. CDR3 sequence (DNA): TGTGCCAGCAGTCAACAGGGGAACCTCGTCACCGGGGAGCTGTTTTTT. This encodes CASSQQGNLVTGELFF.

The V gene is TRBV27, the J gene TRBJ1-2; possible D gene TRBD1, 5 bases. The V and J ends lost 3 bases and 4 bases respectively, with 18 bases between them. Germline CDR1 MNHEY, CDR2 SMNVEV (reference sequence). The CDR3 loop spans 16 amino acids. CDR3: CASSFSLGDKSYGYTF. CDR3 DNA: TGTGCCAGCAGTTTTAGCTTAGGGGATAAGTCCTATGGCTACACCTTC.

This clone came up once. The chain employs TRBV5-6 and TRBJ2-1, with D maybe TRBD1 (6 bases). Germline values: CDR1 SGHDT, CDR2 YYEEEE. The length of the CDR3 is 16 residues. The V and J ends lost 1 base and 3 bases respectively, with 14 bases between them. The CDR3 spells CASSLRAQGRYNEQFF. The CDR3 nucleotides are TGTGCCAGCAGCTTGCGCGCACAGGGACGCTACAATGAGCAGTTCTTC.

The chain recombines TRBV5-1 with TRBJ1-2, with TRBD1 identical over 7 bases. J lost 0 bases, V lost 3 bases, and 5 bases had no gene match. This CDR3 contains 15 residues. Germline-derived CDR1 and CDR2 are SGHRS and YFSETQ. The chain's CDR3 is CASSWGTAANYGYTF. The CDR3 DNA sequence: TGCGCCAGCAGCTGGGGGACAGCCGCTAACTATGGCTACACCTTC.

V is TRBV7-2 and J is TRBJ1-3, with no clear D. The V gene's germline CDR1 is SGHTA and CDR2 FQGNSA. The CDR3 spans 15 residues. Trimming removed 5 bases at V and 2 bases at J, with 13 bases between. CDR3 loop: CASSPSRGPGNTIYF. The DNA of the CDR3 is TGTGCCAGCAGCCCATCTCGCGGACCTGGAAACACCATATATTTT. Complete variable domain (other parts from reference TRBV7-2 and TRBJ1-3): GAGVSQSPSNKVTEKGKDVELRCDPISGHTALYWYRQSLGQGLEFLIYFQGNSAPDKSGLPSDRFSAERTGGSVSTLTIQRTQQEDSAVYLCASSPSRGPGNTIYFGEGSWLTVV.

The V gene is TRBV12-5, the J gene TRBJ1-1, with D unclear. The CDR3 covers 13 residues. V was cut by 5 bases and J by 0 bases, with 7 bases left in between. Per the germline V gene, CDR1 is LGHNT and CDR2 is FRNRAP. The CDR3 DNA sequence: TGTGCTAGTGGTGATCAAATGAACACTGAAGCTTTCTTT. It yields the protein CASGDQMNTEAFF.

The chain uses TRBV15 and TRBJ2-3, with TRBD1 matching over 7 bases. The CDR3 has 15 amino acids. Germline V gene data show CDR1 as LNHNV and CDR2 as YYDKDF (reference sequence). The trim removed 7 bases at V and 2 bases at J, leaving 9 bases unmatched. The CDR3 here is CATIKGAGITDTQYF. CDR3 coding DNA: TGTGCCACCATCAAGGGGGCCGGAATCACAGATACGCAGTATTTT.

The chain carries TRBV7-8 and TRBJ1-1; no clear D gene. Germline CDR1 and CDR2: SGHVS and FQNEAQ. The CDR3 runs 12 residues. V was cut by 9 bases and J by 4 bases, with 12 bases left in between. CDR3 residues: CASGGSTTEAFF. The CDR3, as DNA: TGTGCCAGTGGAGGGAGTACCACTGAAGCTTTCTTT.

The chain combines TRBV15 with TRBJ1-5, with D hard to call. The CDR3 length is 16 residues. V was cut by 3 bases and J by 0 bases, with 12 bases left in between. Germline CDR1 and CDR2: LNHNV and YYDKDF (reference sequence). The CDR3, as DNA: TGTGCCACCAGCAGTACATGGAGTGATAGCAATCAGCCCCAGCATTTT. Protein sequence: CATSSTWSDSNQPQHF.

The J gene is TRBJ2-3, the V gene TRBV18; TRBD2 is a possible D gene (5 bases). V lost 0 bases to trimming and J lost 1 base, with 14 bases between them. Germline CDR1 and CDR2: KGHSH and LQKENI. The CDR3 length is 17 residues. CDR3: CASSPPKVALRTDTQYF. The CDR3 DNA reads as TGTGCCAGCTCACCACCCAAGGTAGCGTTACGCACAGATACGCAGTATTTT.

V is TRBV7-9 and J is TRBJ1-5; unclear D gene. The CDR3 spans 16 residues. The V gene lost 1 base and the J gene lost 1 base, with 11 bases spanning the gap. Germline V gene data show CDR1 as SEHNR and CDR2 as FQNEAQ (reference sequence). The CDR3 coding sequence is TGTGCCAGCAGCTTAGTATTCGGTTCCAGCAATCAGCCCCAGCATTTT. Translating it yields CASSLVFGSSNQPQHF.

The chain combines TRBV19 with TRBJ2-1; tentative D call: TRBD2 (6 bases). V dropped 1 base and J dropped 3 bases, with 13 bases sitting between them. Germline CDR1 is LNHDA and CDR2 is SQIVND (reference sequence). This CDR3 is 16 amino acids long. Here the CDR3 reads CASSIGGDSLYNEQFF. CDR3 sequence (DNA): TGTGCCAGTAGTATAGGAGGGGACTCCCTCTACAATGAGCAGTTCTTC.

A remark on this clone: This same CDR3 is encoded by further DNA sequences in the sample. CDR3: CASSLVPQGANTEAFF. CDR3 bases: TGCGCCAGCAGCTTGGTACCTCAGGGCGCGAACACTGAAGCTTTCTTT. The J gene is TRBJ1-1, the V gene TRBV5-1, with D perhaps TRBD1 (5 bases). CDR1 is SGHRS, CDR2 YFSETQ, per germline. The CDR3 has 16 residues. Trimming took 0 bases from V and 1 from J, leaving 13 bases between them.

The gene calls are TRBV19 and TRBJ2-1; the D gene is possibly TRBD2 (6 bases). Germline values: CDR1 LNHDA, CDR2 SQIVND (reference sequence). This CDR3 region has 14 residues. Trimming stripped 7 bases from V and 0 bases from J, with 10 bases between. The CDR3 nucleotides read TGTGCCAGTAACGTCGGGAGCTCCTACAATGAGCAGTTCTTC. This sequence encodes CASNVGSSYNEQFF.

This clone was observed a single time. The CDR3 spells CASRIAGGSDEQYF. The CDR3 DNA reads TGTGCCAGCAGAATAGCGGGAGGGTCCGACGAGCAGTACTTC. V gene TRBV28 combines with J gene TRBJ2-7; 11 bases match TRBD2. Losses at the gene ends were 6 bases for V and 5 bases for J; bases not matched to a gene: 6. Germline CDR1 MDHEN, CDR2 SYDVKM. The CDR3 is 14 amino acids.

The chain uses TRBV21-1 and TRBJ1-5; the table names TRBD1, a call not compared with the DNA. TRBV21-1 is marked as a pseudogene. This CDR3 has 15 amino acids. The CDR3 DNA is TGTGCCAGCATCGGACACCCGCCACGCAATCAGCCCCAGCATTTT. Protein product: CASIGHPPRNQPQHF.

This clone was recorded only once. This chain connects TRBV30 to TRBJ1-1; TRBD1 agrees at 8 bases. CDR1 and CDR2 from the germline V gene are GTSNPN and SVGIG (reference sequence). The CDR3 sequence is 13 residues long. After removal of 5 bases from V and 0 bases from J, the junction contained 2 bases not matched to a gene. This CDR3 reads CAWGTGLNTEAFF. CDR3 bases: TGTGCCTGGGGGACAGGTCTGAACACTGAAGCTTTCTTT. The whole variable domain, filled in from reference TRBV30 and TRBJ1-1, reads SQTIHQWPATLVQPVGSPLSLECTVEGTSNPNLYWYRQAAGRGLQLLFYSVGIGQISSEVPQNLSASRPQDRQFILSSKKLLLSDSGFYLCAWGTGLNTEAFFGQGTRLTVV.

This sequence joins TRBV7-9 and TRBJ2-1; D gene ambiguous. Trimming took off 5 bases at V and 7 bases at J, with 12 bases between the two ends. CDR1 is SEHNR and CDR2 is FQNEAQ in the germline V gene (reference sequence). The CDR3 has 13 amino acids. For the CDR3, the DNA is TGTGCCAGCAGCCCCGCTAGGTGGAATGAGCAGTTCTTC. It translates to CASSPARWNEQFF.